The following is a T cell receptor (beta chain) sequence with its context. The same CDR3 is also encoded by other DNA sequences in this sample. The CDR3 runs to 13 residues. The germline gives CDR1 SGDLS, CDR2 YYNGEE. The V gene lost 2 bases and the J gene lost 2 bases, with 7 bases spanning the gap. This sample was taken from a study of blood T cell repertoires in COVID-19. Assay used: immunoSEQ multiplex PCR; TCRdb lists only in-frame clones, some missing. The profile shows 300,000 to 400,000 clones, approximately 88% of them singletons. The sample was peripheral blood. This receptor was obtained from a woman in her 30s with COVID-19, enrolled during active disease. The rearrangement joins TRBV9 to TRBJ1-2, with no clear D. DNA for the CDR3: TGTGCCAGCAGCGTCGGGAGGAACTATGGCTACACCTTC. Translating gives CASSVGRNYGYTF.